This TCR beta chain derives from a study of tumor-infiltrating lymphocytes in primary liver carcinoma. Study overall: T1-T3 N0M0 was the stage of the tumors, which were about 4 to 10 cm across. Productive TCRbeta read counts per sample ran from roughly 3.6 to 7.1 million and were similar across tissue types. Study-level points and caveats: Tumor-adjacent and tumor-blood pairs shared less of their repertoires than tumor region pairs shared. Tumors had a significantly higher top-250-clone fraction than blood (p = 0.039).

This clonotype was seen many times. Its antigen is still unknown. From roughly 500 ng total RNA, TCR beta cDNA was generated with a primer in the constant region. Employing slightly modified ARM-PCR, three nested multiplex PCR rounds were run, and these gave rise to the TCR beta libraries. MiXCR, run by TCRdb on the multiplex PCR reads, gives a single entry per CDR3 protein. The table lists about 92,000 distinct CDR3 sequences, around 68% of them singletons. Extraction of RNA together with DNA used about 17-31 mg of unsorted bulk tissue. The sample taken for sequencing was tumor-adjacent normal liver tissue. This clonotype was obtained from a man aged 35 to 55 with primary liver carcinoma and hepatitis B virus infection.

As DNA, the CDR3 is TGTGCCAGCAGTCAGGGCGCTGAAGCTTTCTTT. Amino acids: CASSQGAEAFF. The chain recombines TRBV6-2 or TRBV6-3 with TRBJ1-1; TRBD1 is a possible D gene (5 bases). V gave up 5 bases and J gave up 6 bases, with 7 bases separating them. The CDR3 consists of 11 residues. The V gene's germline CDR1 is MNHEY and CDR2 SVGEGT.